This is a list of T cell receptor beta chains from one sample in a study of regulatory and conventional T cells in RAG deficiency. Here immunoSEQ multiplex PCR was the method, and the copy in TCRdb shows in-frame clones only, minus some. The table has about 6,100 clones, less than 95% seen once; the top ten hold about 52%. The sample taken for sequencing was CD8+ T cells sorted from blood. Every receptor here comes from a human donor with RAG deficiency presenting as severe combined immunodeficiency. CDR3s include the opening cysteine and the closing phenylalanine or tryptophan. Each record gives: V gene, D gene, J gene, clone size, CDR3 protein, CDR3 DNA. D genes are given only for firm matches. Not all rows give a size; the values are once, few, many and, for expanded clones, a class.

v_call: TRBV27; d_call: TRBD1; j_call: TRBJ2-7; clone_size: NA; cdr3_aa: CASSLSTGGWYEQYF; cdr3_nt: TGTGCCAGCAGTTTATCGACAGGGGGTTGGTACGAGCAGTACTTC
v_call: TRBV19; d_call: NA; j_call: TRBJ2-1; clone_size: NA; cdr3_aa: CASSIGGNEQFF; cdr3_nt: TGTGCCAGTAGTATAGGAGGGAATGAGCAGTTCTTC
v_call: TRBV5-1; d_call: TRBD1; j_call: TRBJ2-7; clone_size: NA; cdr3_aa: CASSWDSSYEQYF; cdr3_nt: TGCGCCAGCAGCTGGGACAGCTCCTACGAGCAGTACTTC
v_call: TRBV25-1; d_call: TRBD1; j_call: TRBJ2-3; clone_size: NA; cdr3_aa: CASSGDSLSTDTQYF; cdr3_nt: TGTGCCAGCAGTGGGGACAGCCTTAGCACAGATACGCAGTATTTT
v_call: TRBV27; d_call: NA; j_call: TRBJ2-5; clone_size: NA; cdr3_aa: CASSFIDMQETQYF; cdr3_nt: TGTGCCAGCAGTTTCATTGACATGCAAGAGACCCAGTACTTC
v_call: TRBV27; d_call: TRBD1; j_call: TRBJ2-3; clone_size: NA; cdr3_aa: CASTGQGTDTQYF; cdr3_nt: TGTGCCAGCACGGGACAGGGAACAGATACGCAGTATTTT
v_call: TRBV4-3; d_call: TRBD1; j_call: TRBJ2-6; clone_size: once; cdr3_aa: CASSRDRGSGANVLTF; cdr3_nt: TGCGCCAGCAGCCGGGACAGGGGAAGCGGGGCCAACGTCCTGACTTTC
v_call: TRBV6-6; d_call: NA; j_call: TRBJ1-5; clone_size: few; cdr3_aa: CASSFLGHSNQPQHF; cdr3_nt: TGTGCCAGCTCCTTCTTAGGGCATAGCAATCAGCCCCAGCATTTT
v_call: TRBV5-4; d_call: NA; j_call: TRBJ2-6; clone_size: NA; cdr3_aa: CASSLWAGANVLTF; cdr3_nt: TGTGCCAGCAGCTTGTGGGCGGGGGCCAACGTCCTGACTTTC
v_call: TRBV15; d_call: NA; j_call: TRBJ2-1; clone_size: NA; cdr3_aa: CASLGSYNEQFF; cdr3_nt: TGTGCCTCCCTGGGCTCCTACAATGAGCAGTTCTTC
v_call: TRBV15; d_call: NA; j_call: TRBJ2-7; clone_size: few; cdr3_aa: CATSRDIIDRLPYEQYF; cdr3_nt: TGTGCCACCAGCAGAGACATCATCGACAGGTTACCCTACGAGCAGTACTTC
v_call: TRBV6-1; d_call: NA; j_call: TRBJ2-1; clone_size: once; cdr3_aa: CASSALKGRYNEQFF; cdr3_nt: TGTGCCAGCAGTGCTCTTAAGGGGCGCTACAATGAGCAGTTCTTC